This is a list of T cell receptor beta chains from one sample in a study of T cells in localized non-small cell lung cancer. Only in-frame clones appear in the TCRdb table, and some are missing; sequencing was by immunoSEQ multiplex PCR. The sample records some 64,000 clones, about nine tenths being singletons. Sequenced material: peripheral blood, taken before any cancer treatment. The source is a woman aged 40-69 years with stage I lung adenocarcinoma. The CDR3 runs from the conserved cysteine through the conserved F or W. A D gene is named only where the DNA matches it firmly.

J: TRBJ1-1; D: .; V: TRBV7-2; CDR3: CASSQVSGGGNTEAFF
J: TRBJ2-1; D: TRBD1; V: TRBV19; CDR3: CARGTGRRGEQFF
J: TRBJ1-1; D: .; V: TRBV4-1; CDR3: CASSQGTDMNTEAFF
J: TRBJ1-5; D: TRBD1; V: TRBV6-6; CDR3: CASRRDRDQPQHF
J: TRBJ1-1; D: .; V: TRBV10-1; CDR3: CASSGQSDGSGNTEAFF
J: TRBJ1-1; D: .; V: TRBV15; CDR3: CATSREGAPHTEAFF
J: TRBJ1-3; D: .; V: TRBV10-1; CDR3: CASSSGKSPGNTIYF
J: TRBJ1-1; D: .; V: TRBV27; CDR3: CASSFGRASAQNTEAFF
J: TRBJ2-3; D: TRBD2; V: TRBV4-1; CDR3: CASSQDPSGSTDTQYF
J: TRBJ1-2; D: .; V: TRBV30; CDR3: CAWKMAFYGYTF
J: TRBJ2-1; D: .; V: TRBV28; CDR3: CASSLGGGSGSYNEQFF
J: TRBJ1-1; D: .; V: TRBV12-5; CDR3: CASGLELLGAFF
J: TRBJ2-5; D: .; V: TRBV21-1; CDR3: CASSKGPRGDDRWQYF
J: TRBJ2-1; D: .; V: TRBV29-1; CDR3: CSAPTVNEQFF
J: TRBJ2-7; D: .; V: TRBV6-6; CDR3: CASSYSSDQYF
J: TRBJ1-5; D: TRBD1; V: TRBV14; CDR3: CASSQDLFWQGDRRPQHF
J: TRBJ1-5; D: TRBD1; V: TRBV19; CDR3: CASTGQGASVGNQPQHF
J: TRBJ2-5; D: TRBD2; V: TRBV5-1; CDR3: CASSAGGPQDQYF
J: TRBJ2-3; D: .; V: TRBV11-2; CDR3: CASSLDRATDTQYF
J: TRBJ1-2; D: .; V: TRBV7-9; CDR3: CASSLDGARRGSRYTF
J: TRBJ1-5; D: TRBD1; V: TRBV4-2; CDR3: CASSTGQGDQPQHF
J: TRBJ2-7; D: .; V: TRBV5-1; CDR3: CASSRSLSSSYEQYF
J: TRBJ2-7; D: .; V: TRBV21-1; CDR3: CASSKYAEAYEQYF